The text below deals with one T cell receptor beta chain. Its antigen remains unidentified. The source of the sample is a study of T cells in Graves' hyperthyroidism and ophthalmopathy. Study observations and caveats: Among clonotypes expanded in thyroid above 0.001, most were also found in blood. It was a median around 6 months before onset that the model predicted ophthalmopathy. In the analysis, a 13 V-J model separated ophthalmopathy from stable hyperthyroidism.

The CDR3 regions of TCR beta were amplified from RNA transcripts. Carried out on the TCR CDR3, a first-round RT-PCR used the HTBI primer set. TCRdb processed the multiplex PCR reads anew with MiXCR; each CDR3 protein has one entry. Of approximately 690,000 distinct CDR3 sequences in the sample, under 25% were seen once. The CDR3 sequence is 17 residues long. The V gene end was trimmed by 3 bases and the J gene end by 8 bases; junction bases not matched to a gene: 16. CDR1 and CDR2 from the germline V gene are MNHGY and SVAAGI. Lactation, pregnancy, other autoimmune disease or uncontrolled infection led to exclusion of patients.

The chain employs TRBV6-9 and TRBJ2-1; 7 positions agree with TRBD2. The sequencing sample was made of blood. The receptor comes from a man aged 30-40 years with Graves' ophthalmopathy. CDR3 amino acids: CASSYYPPGEGYDEQFF. The CDR3, as DNA: TGTGCCAGCAGTTACTATCCCCCGGGGGAGGGGTACGATGAGCAGTTCTTC.